What follows are 18 T cell receptor beta chains derived from one specimen sequenced in a study of early T cells in non-severe SARS-CoV-2 infection. MiXCR was run by TCRdb on the 5' RACE reads, yielding one entry per CDR3 protein. The sample yields approximately 50,000 distinct CDR3 sequences, approximately 8.5% seen once. Sequenced material: whole blood. These receptor sequences come from an adult who was a healthcare worker with PCR-confirmed SARS-CoV-2 infection or an uninfected control (not recorded which).

This clonotype was seen repeatedly, ten times or more. The gene calls are TRBV5-1 and TRBJ2-1; D is perhaps TRBD1 or TRBD2 (5 bases each). Germline-derived CDR1 and CDR2 are SGHRS and YFSETQ. V lost 0 bases to trimming and J lost 1 base, with 17 bases between them. This CDR3 contains 18 residues. In DNA form, the CDR3 reads TGCGCCAGCAGCTTGGGGGGACCGAACACAATATCCTACAATGAGCAGTTCTTC. Protein sequence: CASSLGGPNTISYNEQFF.

This clonotype turned up a few times. This chain links TRBV10-3 with TRBJ2-7; D ambiguous. V gave up 10 bases and J gave up 0 bases, with 13 bases separating them. Germline-derived CDR1 and CDR2 are ENHRY and SYGVKD. The CDR3 sequence is 13 residues long. The CDR3 DNA sequence: TGTGCCACCCATCAGGACGGCTCCTACGAGCAGTACTTC. Its translation: CATHQDGSYEQYF.

This clonotype was counted many times. The rearrangement joins TRBV2 to TRBJ2-7, with D possibly TRBD1 on 5 matching bases. Deletions cut 4 bases from V and 4 bases from J, with 8 bases between. CDR3 length equals 12 residues. Germline loops: CDR1 SNHLY, CDR2 FYNNEI. The CDR3 bases are TGTGCCAGCAGTGCTCAGGGTTACGAGCAGTACTTC. Amino acids: CASSAQGYEQYF. The full variable domain, completed using reference TRBV2 and TRBJ2-7, is EPEVTQTPSHQVTQMGQEVILRCVPISNHLYFYWYRQILGQKVEFLVSFYNNEISEKSEIFDDQFSVERPDGSNFTLKIRSTKLEDSAMYFCASSAQGYEQYFGPGTRLTVT.

This clonotype was found many times. CDR3 protein: CASSQELSTQYF. CDR3 nucleotides: TGTGCCAGCAGCCAAGAACTAAGCACCCAGTACTTC. This rearrangement joins TRBV3-1 to TRBJ2-5; D gene uncertain. V shed 0 bases and J shed 8 bases, with 7 bases lying between them. CDR1 LGHDT and CDR2 YNNKEL come from the germline V gene (reference sequence). The CDR3 extends over 12 amino acids.

Only a few counts were recorded for this clonotype. The germline gene is not matched at one end of the junction; a read error may be the cause. V usage is TRBV11-2 and J usage is TRBJ1-2; perhaps TRBD1 as D (5 bases). There are 15 residues in the CDR3. Germline lookup yields CDR1 SGHAT and CDR2 FQNNGV. Here the CDR3 DNA reads TGTGCCAGCAGCCTAGAGGGACGGAATTCCTATGGCTACACCTTC. Its translation is CASSLEGRNSYGYTF. Together with reference TRBV11-2 and TRBJ1-2, the CDR3 gives the full variable domain: EAGVAQSPRYKIIEKRQSVAFWCNPISGHATLYWYQQILGQGPKLLIQFQNNGVVDDSQLPKDRFSAERLKGVDSTLKIQPAKLEDSAVYLCASSLEGRNSYGYTFGSGTRLTVV.

This sequence joins TRBV27 and TRBJ2-1; 10 bases line up with TRBD2. Germline V gene lookup returns CDR1 MNHEY and CDR2 SMNVEV (reference sequence). The CDR3 spans 15 residues. V dropped 3 bases and J dropped 8; count of bases not matched to a gene: 7. Here the CDR3 DNA reads TGTGCCAGCAGTTTTACTAGCGGGATTGGAGATGAGCAGTTCTTC. Translating gives CASSFTSGIGDEQFF.

The chain uses TRBV9 and TRBJ2-6; TRBD1 aligns across 8 bases. This CDR3 is built from 19 residues. Germline values: CDR1 SGDLS, CDR2 YYNGEE. Unmatched junction bases numbered 10, after V lost 2 bases and J lost 0 bases. In nucleotides, the CDR3 is TGTGCCAGCAGCGTTTCCGGGACAGGCGCGTTCTCTGGGGCCAACGTCCTGACTTTC. Its translation is CASSVSGTGAFSGANVLTF.

The V call is TRBV29-1, the J call TRBJ2-1; TRBD1 matches 8 bases. The germline gives CDR1 SQVTM, CDR2 ANQGSEA. The CDR3 covers 11 residues. V was pared by 4 bases and J by 8 bases, with 1 base of the junction left unmatched. Written as DNA, the CDR3 is TGCAGCGTTGTGACAGGGGATGAGCAGTTCTTC. Residues: CSVVTGDEQFF.

This clonotype occurred a few times. The V call is TRBV19, the J call TRBJ2-2; D is undetermined. The V end lost 3 bases, the J end lost 1 base, and 6 bases lay between the germline ends. Germline V gives CDR1 LNHDA, CDR2 SQIVND (reference sequence). The CDR3 is 14 amino acids. This CDR3 is CASSISRNTGELFF. DNA of the CDR3: TGTGCCAGTAGTATTTCCAGGAACACCGGGGAGCTGTTTTTT.

This clonotype was observed a few times. This chain joins TRBV9 and TRBJ2-7; TRBD2 aligns across 8 bases. The germline V gene encodes CDR1 SGDLS and CDR2 YYNGEE. V lost 0 bases, J lost 1 base, and 6 bases stayed unmatched. The CDR3 is 16 residues long. The CDR3 coding sequence is TGTGCCAGCAGCGTAGGGCTGCGGGGGGATTCCTACGAGCAGTACTTC. Protein: CASSVGLRGDSYEQYF.

This clonotype was seen more than once but under ten times. This chain uses TRBV29-1 with TRBJ2-7; D might be TRBD1 (5 bases). Germline CDR1 SQVTM, CDR2 ANQGSEA. This CDR3 has 13 amino acids. V was shortened by 3 bases and J by 5 bases, with 14 bases between the two germline ends. The CDR3 loop is CSVEGQGFDEQYF. The CDR3 bases are TGCAGCGTTGAGGGGCAGGGTTTCGACGAGCAGTACTTC.

As to this clonotype: Relative to the germline gene, one junction end is altered; a read error may explain this. The chain has TRBV4-3 and TRBJ2-2; 9 bases fit TRBD2. Germline V CDR1 and CDR2: LGHNA, YSLEER. There are 17 residues in the CDR3. In DNA, the CDR3 is TGCGCCAGCAGCCAATTGCGGCGGGAGGGCCGTTCCGGGGAGCCGTTTTTT. Translation gives CASSQLRREGRSGEPFF.

This clonotype has only a few counts. The chain combines TRBV5-1 with TRBJ2-5; D may be TRBD2 (6 bases). CDR3 length: 15 residues. Trimming shortened V by 3 bases and J by 5 bases, and 17 bases separated the two germline ends. Germline CDR1 SGHRS, CDR2 YFSETQ. CDR3 nucleotide sequence: TGCGCCAGCAGCTCCACTAGCTCTGACTGGGAGACCCAGTACTTC. It translates to CASSSTSSDWETQYF.

The chain joins TRBV27 to TRBJ2-1, with D tentatively TRBD1 (6 bases). The CDR3 covers 18 residues. V lost 5 bases, J lost 2 bases, and 22 bases lay in between. Germline CDR1 reads MNHEY; CDR2 reads SMNVEV (reference sequence). CDR3 nucleotide sequence: TGTGCCAGCAGTCCTGGGTCAGGGGCCTCCCCCACCTACAATGAGCAGTTCTTC. It translates to CASSPGSGASPTYNEQFF.

The V gene is TRBV5-1, the J gene TRBJ2-2; the D call may be TRBD1 or TRBD2 (5 bases each). The CDR3 runs to 16 residues. V was shortened by 4 bases and J by 0 bases, with 13 bases between the two germline ends. Germline values: CDR1 SGHRS, CDR2 YFSETQ. The CDR3 nucleotides are TGCGCCAGCAGCATAGGGGACCGGGCGAACACCGGGGAGCTGTTTTTT. This translates into CASSIGDRANTGELFF.

The CDR3 spells CASSLAGTVYEQYF. DNA of the CDR3: TGTGCCAGCAGCTTAGCGGGCACTGTCTACGAGCAGTACTTC. The chain combines TRBV7-2 with TRBJ2-7; no clear D gene. V lost 0 bases and J 3 bases, leaving 9 bases between the germline ends. CDR1 is SGHTA and CDR2 is FQGNSA in the germline V gene. The CDR3 sequence is 14 residues long.

This clonotype was detected ten times or more. J is TRBJ2-3 and V is TRBV27; 12 nucleotides agree with TRBD1. Trimming removed 4 bases from V and 2 bases from J; junction bases left unmatched: 4. This CDR3 comprises 16 residues. CDR1 is MNHEY, CDR2 SMNVEV, per germline (reference sequence). CDR3 region: CASSSGTGGVTDTQYF. The CDR3 coding sequence is TGTGCCAGCAGTTCCGGGACAGGGGGCGTCACAGATACGCAGTATTTT.

This clonotype was seen ten or more times. The gene calls are TRBV20-1 and TRBJ2-7; tentatively, D is TRBD2 (6 bases). This CDR3 comprises 15 residues. Germline V lookup: CDR1 DFQATT, CDR2 SNEGSKA (reference sequence). Trimming shortened V by 1 base and J by 3 bases, and 16 bases separated the two germline ends. CDR3 amino acids: CSARGGITTSYEQYF. CDR3 sequence (DNA): TGCAGTGCTAGAGGTGGCATAACGACTAGCTACGAGCAGTACTTC.